Described below is a single T cell receptor (beta chain) sequence and its context. This clonotype occurred a few times. Its antigen has not been determined. Per-base qualities were not stored, and no clone one base away is much larger. This sample is drawn from a study of identical twins (dated by TCRdb to 2016 to 2017). Study-wide context: To test whether fetal clonotypes persist, the study used deep sequencing on TCR alpha and beta repertoires from monozygotic twins, unrelated adults of various ages, and cord blood. To rule out contamination, replicate twin experiments were performed at different times with different library preparation protocols.

The germline V gene encodes CDR1 DFQATT and CDR2 SNEGSKA (reference sequence). V lost 6 bases and J lost 2 bases, and the count of bases not matched to a germline gene is 7. Taken from cysteine to phenylalanine, the CDR3 has 14 residues. Just CDR3 DNA is preserved here, 42 bases in frame from base 1. The full study reports these points: Compared with coincidental sharing between unrelated individuals, out-of-frame TCR alpha sequences shared between twins had an excess of sequences with low generation probability. A weaker excess of twin sharing was found in beta out-of-frame sequences because the signal-to-noise ratio was lowered by fewer shared sequences. In monozygotic twins, recombination models systematically underestimated out-of-frame TCR alpha sharing, but the models matched the sharing seen between unrelated individuals. Zero-insertion analyses could be partly confounded by invariant T cells such as MAIT and iNKT, though diverse VJ usage argued against such confounding for most clonotypes. Because the same donors could not be followed over many years, the conclusions depended on cross-sectional statistical analysis. Abundant cord blood beta clonotypes had fewer insertions, young adult naive repertoires showed a similar but weaker trend, and memory repertoires showed no such trend.

Only healthy Caucasian donors were included. Using Miltenyi CD45RO+ enrichment and human naive T-cell isolation kits, memory (CD45RO+) and naive T cells were isolated from PBMC. Libraries came from 5' RACE. Sequencer: Illumina HiSeq 2000. A universal primer binding site was introduced by template switching, and a unique molecular identifier was present in the final cDNA, enabling accurate counting of TCR cDNA molecules. First-strand cDNA for TCR alpha and beta chains was synthesized from specific primers in the conserved constant-segment region. To control for contamination, each cDNA library was double barcoded with a SMART-Mk sample barcode plus Illumina barcodes. Two successive PCR steps introduced TruSeq adapter sequences along with Illumina sample barcodes. Sequencing of the TCR alpha and beta cDNA libraries was done on the Illumina HiSeq platform using custom primers. The study's processing was this. Unique molecular identifiers were extracted from raw reads with MiGEC, and CDR3 positions were determined with MiXCR. For each individual, recombination models were inferred using an EM algorithm with the repgenHMM and IGoR tools. The tcR package in R was used for shared clonotype analysis, with sharing normalized by the product of cloneset sizes. Out-of-frame nonproductive sequences were analyzed to study raw recombination free of thymic and clonal selection effects. TCRdb reworked the public reads: Q25 trimming with fastp, MiXCR clone assembly, productive beta chains retained. Each CDR3 protein gets just one entry, which takes the most common genes and DNA from the rows behind it. V and J calls and clone size were set by TCRdb, not the authors. The sample data list more than 200,000 distinct CDR3 sequences, and roughly an eighth of these were observed just once. Jointly, the top ten make up 8.8% of the sample.

Sample: memory (CD45RO+) T cells sorted from blood. This specimen's cell subset or site label, per the study, means: CD45RO+ enriched T cells. The V and J segments used are TRBV20-1 and TRBJ2-5; 9 bases in the junction line up with TRBD2. The clonotype originates from a woman aged 18-29 years in good health. For the CDR3, the sequence is CSAPAGGPQETQYF. The nucleotides read TGCAGTGCCCCAGCGGGAGGCCCACAAGAGACCCAGTACTTC.